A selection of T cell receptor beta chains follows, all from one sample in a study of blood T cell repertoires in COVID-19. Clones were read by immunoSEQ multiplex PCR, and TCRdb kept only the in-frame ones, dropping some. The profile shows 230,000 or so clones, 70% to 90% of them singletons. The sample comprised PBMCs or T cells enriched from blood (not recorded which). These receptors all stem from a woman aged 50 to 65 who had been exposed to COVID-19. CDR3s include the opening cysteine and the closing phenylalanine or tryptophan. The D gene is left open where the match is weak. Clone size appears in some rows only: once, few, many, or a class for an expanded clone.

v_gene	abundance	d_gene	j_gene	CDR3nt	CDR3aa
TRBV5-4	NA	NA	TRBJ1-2	TGTGCCAGCAGCTTAGTAGGGGTCAATGGCTACACCTTC	CASSLVGVNGYTF
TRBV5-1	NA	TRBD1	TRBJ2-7	TGCGCCAGCAGCTTGGCCGGGACAGATTCCTACGAGCAGTACTTC	CASSLAGTDSYEQYF
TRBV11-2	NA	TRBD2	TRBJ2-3	TGTGCCAGCAGGGGTAGCGGGTATGGCACAGATACGCAGTATTTT	CASRGSGYGTDTQYF
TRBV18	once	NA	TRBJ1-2	TGTGCCAGCTCCCCTAACGGCGGGGGTCTTTACACCTTC	CASSPNGGGLYTF
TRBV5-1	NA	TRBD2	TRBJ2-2	TGCGCCAGCAGCGCGGGGCTAGCGGGTGCCTACGGGGAGCTGTTTTTT	CASSAGLAGAYGELFF
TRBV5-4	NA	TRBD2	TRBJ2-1	TGTGCCAGCAGCTCCGGGACTAGCGTTTACAATGAGCAGTTCTTC	CASSSGTSVYNEQFF
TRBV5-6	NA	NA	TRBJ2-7	TGTGCCAGCAGCTCCAGGGGATCCTACGAGCAGTACTTC	CASSSRGSYEQYF
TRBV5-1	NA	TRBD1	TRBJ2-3	TGCGCCAGCAGCTACCCGGGACAGAGCACAGATACGCAGTATTTT	CASSYPGQSTDTQYF
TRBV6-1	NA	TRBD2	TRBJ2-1	TGTGCCAGCAGTGAAGGAAGCGGGGCAATCGGGGCGTTCTTC	CASSEGSGAIGAFF
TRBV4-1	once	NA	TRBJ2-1	TGCGCCAGCAGCCCTTCCTGGGGGGGCGGACAGTTCTTC	CASSPSWGGGQFF
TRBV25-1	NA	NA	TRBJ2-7	TGTGCCAGCAGTGAGGAGAATTTGGTCTACGAGCAGTACTTC	CASSEENLVYEQYF
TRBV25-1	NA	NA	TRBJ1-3	TGTGCCACTAGGGGTTCGTCTGGAAACACCATATATTTT	CATRGSSGNTIYF
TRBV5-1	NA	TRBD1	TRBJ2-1	TGCGCCAGCAGCTTACCGACAGGGCGTGAGCAGTTCTTC	CASSLPTGREQFF
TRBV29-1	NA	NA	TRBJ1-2	TGCAGCGCCCAATTTGCTGGCGGCTACACCTTC	CSAQFAGGYTF
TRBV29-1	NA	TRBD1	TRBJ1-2	TGCAGCGTTCGACAGGGGAGCGGTGGCTACACCTTC	CSVRQGSGGYTF
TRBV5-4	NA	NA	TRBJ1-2	TGTGCCAGCAGCTTGGGGACAGCCCTTGGCTACACCTTC	CASSLGTALGYTF
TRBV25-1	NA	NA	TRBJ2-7	TGTGCCAGCACAGACCGACTCTCCTACGAGCAGTACTTC	CASTDRLSYEQYF
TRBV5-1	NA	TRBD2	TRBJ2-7	TGCGCCAGCAGCTCAGGCGGGGGGGCGTCCTACGAGCAGTACTTC	CASSSGGGASYEQYF
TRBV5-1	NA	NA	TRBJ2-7	TGCGCCAGCAAGGAGGACTTAAGCTCCTACGAGCAGTACTTC	CASKEDLSSYEQYF
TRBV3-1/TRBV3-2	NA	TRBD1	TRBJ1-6	TGTGCCAGCAGCACCACGGGACAGGGATTTTCACCCCTCCACTTT	CASSTTGQGFSPLHF
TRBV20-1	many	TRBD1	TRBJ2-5	TGCAGTGCCAGACAGGGAGAGACCCAGTACTTC	CSARQGETQYF
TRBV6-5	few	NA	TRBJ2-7	TGTGCCAGCAGGGCGGGTCCCTACGAGCAGTACTTC	CASRAGPYEQYF